The 5 T cell receptor beta chains below come from one sample, sequenced in a study of blood T cell repertoires in COVID-19. Here immunoSEQ multiplex PCR was the method, and the copy in TCRdb shows in-frame clones only, minus some. This table has approximately 300,000 clones, roughly 86% appearing once. Sequenced sample: peripheral blood. All receptors derive from a woman between 25 and 40 years old with COVID-19, enrolled during active disease.

The chain is built from TRBV28 and TRBJ2-3; D is ambiguous. The V end was cut by 5 bases, the J end by 0 bases, with 9 bases between. This CDR3 comprises 14 residues. Germline V gene data show CDR1 as MDHEN and CDR2 as SYDVKM. In DNA, the CDR3 is TGTGCCAGCAGTCATACCCAGAGCACAGATACGCAGTATTTT. Translated, it gives CASSHTQSTDTQYF. Variable domain in full (rest from reference TRBV28 and TRBJ2-3): DVKVTQSSRYLVKRTGEKVFLECVQDMDHENMFWYRQDPGLGLRLIYFSYDVKMKEKGDIPEGYSVSREKKERFSLILESASTNQTSMYLCASSHTQSTDTQYFGPGTRLTVL.

The V call is TRBV24-1, the J call TRBJ1-2, with a weak D call TRBD1 (5 bases). Germline V gene data show CDR1 as KGHDR and CDR2 as SFDVKD. The CDR3 is 15 residues long. V gave up 7 bases and J gave up 6 bases, with 20 bases separating them. CDR3 region: CATSLGSGGFDGYTF. In DNA, the CDR3 is TGTGCCACCAGCCTAGGTTCCGGGGGGTTCGATGGCTACACCTTC.

V and J are TRBV5-6 and TRBJ1-2, with unresolved D. V shed 1 base and J shed 7 bases, with 11 bases lying between them. The CDR3 contains 13 residues. Germline CDR1 reads SGHDT; CDR2 reads YYEEEE. CDR3 nucleotide sequence: TGTGCCAGCAGCTTGTGGGCTTCGGCTGGCTACACCTTC. It specifies CASSLWASAGYTF.

This chain joins TRBV27 and TRBJ1-2; 8 bases fit TRBD1. With V trimmed by 8 bases and J by 6 bases, 14 bases remained unmatched. Germline CDR1 is MNHEY and CDR2 is SMNVEV (reference sequence). The CDR3 has 15 residues. CDR3 amino acids: CASRQGNGNSNGYTF. CDR3 sequence (DNA): TGTGCCAGCCGACAGGGGAATGGTAATAGCAATGGCTACACCTTC.

V and J are TRBV19 and TRBJ2-1; 12 nucleotides line up with TRBD2. This CDR3 spans 18 amino acids. V lost 3 bases to trimming and J lost 0 bases; unmatched junction nucleotides: 6. Germline values: CDR1 LNHDA, CDR2 SQIVND (reference sequence). The CDR3 loop is CASSISGLAGSSYNEQFF. For the CDR3, the DNA is TGTGCCAGTAGTATTTCAGGACTAGCGGGGAGCTCCTACAATGAGCAGTTCTTC.